This paragraph reports one T cell receptor beta chain. The antigen is undetermined. The CDR3 extends over 14 amino acids. The sample originates from a study of OX40 agonist ivuxolimab in advanced cancers. Study background: While on treatment, patients had intravenous ivuxolimab at 0.01 to 10 mg/kg every 2 weeks. General study results and limits: The study observed clonal expansion of CD4+ and CD8+ blood T cells by week 6 at 0.1 to 3.0 mg/kg.

Data came from immunoSEQ multiplex PCR; TCRdb stores just in-frame clones and leaves some out. The sample lists tens of thousands of clones, roughly 86% occurring once. This TCR was sampled from an adult with an advanced solid tumor such as melanoma, head and neck, liver or kidney cancer. This rearrangement joins TRBV21-1 to TRBJ2-3; TRBD2 is taken as the D call from the table, unchecked against the DNA. TRBV21-1 is deemed a pseudogene. Sequencing used CD4+ or CD8+ T cells sorted from blood, obtained in a trial of the OX40 agonist ivuxolimab. CDR3 DNA sequence: TGTGCCAGCATTCGGAGGGGAAGCACAGATACGCAGTATTTT. Its protein product is CASIRRGSTDTQYF.